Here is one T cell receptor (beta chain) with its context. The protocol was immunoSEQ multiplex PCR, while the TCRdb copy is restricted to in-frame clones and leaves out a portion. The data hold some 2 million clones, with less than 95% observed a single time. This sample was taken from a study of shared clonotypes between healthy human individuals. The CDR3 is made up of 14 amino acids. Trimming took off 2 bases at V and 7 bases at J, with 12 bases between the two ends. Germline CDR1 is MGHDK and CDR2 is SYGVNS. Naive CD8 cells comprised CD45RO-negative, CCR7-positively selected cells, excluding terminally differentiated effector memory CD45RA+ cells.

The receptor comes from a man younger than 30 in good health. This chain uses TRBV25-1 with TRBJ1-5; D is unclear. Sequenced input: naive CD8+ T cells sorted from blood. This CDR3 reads CASSEREGGQPQHF. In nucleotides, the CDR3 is TGTGCCAGCAGTGAACGAGAGGGCGGGCAGCCCCAGCATTTT.